Below, 14 T cell receptor beta chains from the same sample are listed, as sequenced in a study of T cell repertoires in cytomegalovirus infection. Each CDR3 protein gets one entry after TCRdb re-called the reads with MiXCR. This sample has about 180,000 distinct CDR3 sequences, with approximately 15% found just once. The specimen sequenced was PBMCs. These receptors came from a human donor in good health (CMV status not recorded). Some clones in this sample may be carry-over from other donors' samples.

This clonotype was detected only a few times. This rearrangement joins TRBV12-3 or TRBV12-4 to TRBJ1-4, with TRBD1 matching over 7 bases. The CDR3 covers 14 residues. V shed 6 bases and J 5 bases; nucleotides not matched to a gene: 6. The CDR3 region is CASRQQGRNEKLFF. The CDR3 DNA follows: TGTGCCAGCAGGCAACAGGGGAGGAATGAAAAACTGTTTTTT.

Note on this clonotype: A much larger clone lies a single base off, so this may be a read error. Because the CDR3 is missing its conserved closing phenylalanine or tryptophan, this is likely a read error. This chain joins TRBV2 and TRBJ2-2; 9 nucleotides match TRBD1. Trimming at V came to 5 bases and at J to 0 bases, leaving 1 base not matched to a gene. Looked up from germline, CDR1 is SNHLY and CDR2 is FYNNEI. The CDR3 is 15 residues long. The CDR3: CASSWTGANTGELFS. DNA for the CDR3: TGTGCCAGCAGTTGGACAGGGGCGAACACCGGGGAGCTGTTTTCT.

This clonotype was seen ten or more times. The gene calls are TRBV4-1 and TRBJ1-5; 8 nucleotides match TRBD1. Trimming removed 3 bases from V and 5 bases from J; junction bases left unmatched: 9. This CDR3 spans 16 amino acids. The germline V gene has CDR1 MGHRA and CDR2 YSYEKL. CDR3 sequence: CASSQHPEDRDQPQHF. As DNA, the CDR3 is TGCGCCAGCAGCCAGCACCCCGAGGACAGGGATCAGCCCCAGCATTTT.

This clonotype came up a few times. One end of the junction is discordant with germline, which a read error may explain. The chain is built from TRBV4-1 and TRBJ1-2; 7 nucleotides match TRBD1. The CDR3 covers 13 residues. Germline V gene lookup returns CDR1 MGHRA and CDR2 YSYEKL. CDR3: CASSQDRGQPGTF. CDR3 nucleotides: TGTGCCAGCAGCCAAGATAGGGGACAGCCGGGCACCTTC.

Only a few counts were recorded for this clonotype. The genes are TRBV12-3 or TRBV12-4 and TRBJ1-2, with D perhaps TRBD1 (5 bases). This CDR3 is 14 amino acids long. V was trimmed by 6 bases and J by 5 bases, leaving 16 bases between them. For the CDR3, the DNA is TGTGCCAGCAGCCGTGGGGACGGCGGTTATGGCTACACCTTC. This encodes CASSRGDGGYGYTF.

This clonotype has ten or more counts. This sequence joins TRBV7-2 and TRBJ2-1; D might be TRBD2 (6 bases). The CDR3 is 16 residues long. Trimming removed 1 base at V and 3 bases at J, with 13 bases between. From germline, CDR1 is SGHTA and CDR2 FQGNSA. CDR3 region: CASSLVASVSYNEQFF. In DNA form, the CDR3 reads TGTGCCAGCAGCTTAGTCGCTAGCGTTAGCTACAATGAGCAGTTCTTC.

This clonotype appeared many times. V gene TRBV7-3 combines with J gene TRBJ2-7; a weak D match, TRBD1 (6 bases). CDR1 is SGHTA, CDR2 FQGTGA, per germline. The length of the CDR3 is 14 residues. Trimming took 5 bases from V and 3 from J, leaving 14 bases between them. CDR3 coding DNA: TGTGCCAGCAGCCTACAGGGCCGGAGCTACGAGCAGTACTTC. It yields the protein CASSLQGRSYEQYF.

The genes are TRBV10-1 and TRBJ1-5; 7 bases are shared with TRBD1. This CDR3 region has 13 residues. V was clipped by 6 bases and J by 4 bases; unmatched bases: 3. Germline CDR1 reads WNHNN; CDR2 reads SYGVQD (reference sequence). CDR3 bases: TGCGCCAGCAGCGCAGGGGGAAATCAGCCCCAGCATTTT. This translates into CASSAGGNQPQHF.

This clonotype was detected many times. V is TRBV7-9 and J is TRBJ1-1; possibly TRBD1 for D (6 bases). The V end lost 7 bases, the J end lost 7 bases, and 13 bases lay between the germline ends. Germline V CDR1 and CDR2: SEHNR, FQNEAQ (reference sequence). The CDR3 length is 12 residues. The CDR3 region is CASIQGQSEAFF. The CDR3 bases are TGTGCCAGCATCCAAGGACAGAGTGAAGCTTTCTTT.

This clonotype occurred many times. This sequence joins TRBV29-1 and TRBJ2-6; D is perhaps TRBD1 (5 bases). This CDR3 region has 14 residues. The germline V and J ends were trimmed by 6 bases and 2 bases, with 11 bases remaining between them. CDR1 is SQVTM and CDR2 is ANQGSEA in the germline V gene. Written as DNA, the CDR3 is TGCAGCGTCCAGGGTGTACCTGGGGCCAACGTCCTGACTTTC. Its translation is CSVQGVPGANVLTF.

This clonotype was observed many times. The J gene is TRBJ2-7, the V gene TRBV7-9; 11 nucleotides agree with TRBD2. There are 16 residues in the CDR3. V shed 8 bases, J shed 9 bases, and the junction held 18 bases outside the gene matches. CDR1 is SEHNR, CDR2 FQNEAQ, per germline (reference sequence). As DNA, the CDR3 is TGTGCCAGCGGGGCCTCCTCGGGACTAGCGGTCCACGGGCAGTACTTC. Translated: CASGASSGLAVHGQYF.

This clonotype showed up just a few times. The CDR3 loop reads CASSSRPIGGGYTGELFF. In nucleotides, the CDR3 is TGTGCCAGCAGTTCCCGTCCCATTGGAGGGGGCTACACCGGGGAGCTGTTTTTT. The chain employs TRBV6-4 and TRBJ2-2, with D perhaps matching TRBD1 (7 bases). The CDR3 length is 18 residues. The V gene's germline CDR1 is MRHNA and CDR2 SNTAGT. V shed 5 bases and J shed 3 bases, with 22 bases lying between them.

The CDR3 loop is CASSALLGTGGTGELFF. For the CDR3, the DNA is TGTGCCAGCAGTGCCCTCTTGGGGACAGGGGGTACCGGGGAGCTGTTTTTT. The chain uses TRBV12-3 or TRBV12-4 and TRBJ2-2; 11 positions match TRBD1. With 5 bases clipped from V and 5 bases from J, the junction kept 10 bases outside the gene matches. The CDR3 sequence is 17 residues long.

This clonotype was seen at least ten times. J is TRBJ2-7 and V is TRBV5-6; the match to TRBD2 covers 9 bases. The CDR3 has 15 residues. V trimming: 3 bases; J trimming: 7 bases; junction bases outside the gene matches: 11. Germline V lookup: CDR1 SGHDT, CDR2 YYEEEE. This CDR3 is CASSSLAGWTEEQYF. The CDR3 coding sequence is TGTGCCAGCAGCTCTCTAGCGGGATGGACCGAGGAGCAGTACTTC.